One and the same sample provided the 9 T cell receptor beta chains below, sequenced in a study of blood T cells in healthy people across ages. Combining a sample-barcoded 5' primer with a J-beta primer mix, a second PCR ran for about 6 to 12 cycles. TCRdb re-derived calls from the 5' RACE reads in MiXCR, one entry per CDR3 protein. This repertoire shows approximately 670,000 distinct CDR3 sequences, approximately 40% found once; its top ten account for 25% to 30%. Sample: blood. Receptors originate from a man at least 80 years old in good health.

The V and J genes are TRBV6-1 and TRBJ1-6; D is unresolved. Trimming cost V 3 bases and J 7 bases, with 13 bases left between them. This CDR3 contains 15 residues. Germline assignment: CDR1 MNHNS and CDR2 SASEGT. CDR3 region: CASSDSVVSNSPLHF. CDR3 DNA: TGTGCCAGCAGTGATTCGGTGGTTAGCAATTCACCCCTCCACTTT.

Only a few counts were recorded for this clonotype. This chain's CDR3 is CASSLTYVSTDTQYF. The CDR3 DNA reads TGCGCCAGCAGCCTAACATACGTTAGCACAGATACGCAGTATTTT. The J gene is TRBJ2-3, the V gene TRBV4-3; no definite D call. This CDR3 has 15 residues. Germline lookup yields CDR1 LGHNA and CDR2 YSLEER. V was trimmed by 4 bases and J by 0 bases, leaving 11 bases between them.

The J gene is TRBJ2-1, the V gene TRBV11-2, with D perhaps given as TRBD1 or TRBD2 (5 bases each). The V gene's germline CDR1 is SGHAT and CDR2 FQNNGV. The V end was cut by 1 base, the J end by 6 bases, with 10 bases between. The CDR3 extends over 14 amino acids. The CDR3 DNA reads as TGTGCCAGCAGCTTAGTCTCTGGGACCAATGAGCAGTTCTTC. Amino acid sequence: CASSLVSGTNEQFF. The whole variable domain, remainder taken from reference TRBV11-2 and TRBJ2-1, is EAGVAQSPRYKIIEKRQSVAFWCNPISGHATLYWYQQILGQGPKLLIQFQNNGVVDDSQLPKDRFSAERLKGVDSTLKIQPAKLEDSAVYLCASSLVSGTNEQFFGPGTRLTVL.

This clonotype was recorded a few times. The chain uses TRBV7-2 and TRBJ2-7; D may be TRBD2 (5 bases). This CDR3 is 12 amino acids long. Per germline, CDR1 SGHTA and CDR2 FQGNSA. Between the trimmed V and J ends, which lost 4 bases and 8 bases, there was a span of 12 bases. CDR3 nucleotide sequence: TGTGCCAGCAGCTACATCGGGGAGAAGCAGTACTTC. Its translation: CASSYIGEKQYF.

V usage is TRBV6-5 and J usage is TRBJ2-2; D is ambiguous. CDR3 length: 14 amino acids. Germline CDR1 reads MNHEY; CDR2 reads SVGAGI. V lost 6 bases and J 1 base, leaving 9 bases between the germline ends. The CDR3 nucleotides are TGTGCCAGCAGGGCTCAAATGAACACCGGGGAGCTGTTTTTT. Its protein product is CASRAQMNTGELFF.

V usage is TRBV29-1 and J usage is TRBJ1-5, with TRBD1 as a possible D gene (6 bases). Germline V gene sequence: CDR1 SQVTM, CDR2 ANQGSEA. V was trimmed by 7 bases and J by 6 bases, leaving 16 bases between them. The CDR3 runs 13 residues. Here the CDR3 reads CSAGGRGGQPQHF. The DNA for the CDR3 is TGCAGCGCTGGGGGCAGGGGCGGTCAGCCCCAGCATTTT.

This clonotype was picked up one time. The CDR3 protein is CATSDPQGAGTDTQYF. The CDR3 nucleotides are TGTGCCACCAGTGATCCCCAGGGGGCAGGCACAGATACGCAGTATTTT. V is TRBV24-1 and J is TRBJ2-3; 8 bases are a match to TRBD1. Per germline, CDR1 KGHDR and CDR2 SFDVKD. CDR3 length: 16 residues. V trimming: 3 bases; J trimming: 1 base; junction bases outside the gene matches: 5.

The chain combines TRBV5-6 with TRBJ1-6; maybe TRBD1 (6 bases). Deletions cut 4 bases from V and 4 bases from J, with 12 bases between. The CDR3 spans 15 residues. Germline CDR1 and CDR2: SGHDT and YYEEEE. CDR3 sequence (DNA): TGTGCCAGCAGCCCCCAGGGGATGTATAATTCACCCCTCCACTTT. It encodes CASSPQGMYNSPLHF.

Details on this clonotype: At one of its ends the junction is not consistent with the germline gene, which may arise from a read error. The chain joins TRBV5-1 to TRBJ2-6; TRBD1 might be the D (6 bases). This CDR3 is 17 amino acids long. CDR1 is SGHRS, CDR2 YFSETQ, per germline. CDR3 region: CASSSQPGPSGADVLTF. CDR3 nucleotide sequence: TGCGCCAGCAGCTCGCAACCGGGGCCATCAGGGGCCGACGTCCTGACTTTC.